This passage covers 15 T cell receptor beta chains from one sample sequenced in a study of T cells after yellow fever vaccination. TCRdb recomputed calls from the 5' RACE reads with MiXCR, one row per CDR3 protein. The sample holds about 430,000 distinct CDR3 sequences, around 19% seen once. Sequencing used PBMCs, obtained before the yellow fever booster vaccination. These receptors were obtained from a young man who received the YFV17D yellow fever vaccine.

The chain carries TRBV12-3 or TRBV12-4 and TRBJ2-3; 8 bases agree with TRBD2. The ends lost 7 bases at V and 6 bases at J; junction bases unmatched: 3. The CDR3 has 12 residues. The CDR3 DNA follows: TGTGCCAGCACGCCGGGAGGGGATACGCAGTATTTT. Its protein is CASTPGGDTQYF.

V is TRBV2 and J is TRBJ1-5; TRBD1 is a possible D gene (5 bases). Trimming left V 10 bases short and J 0 bases short, with 16 bases between. The V gene's germline CDR1 is SNHLY and CDR2 FYNNEI. The CDR3 consists of 15 residues. The CDR3 DNA sequence: TGTGCCACCCGGGGCACGTCACATAGCAATCAGCCCCAGCATTTT. This gives the protein CATRGTSHSNQPQHF.

V is TRBV6-1 and J is TRBJ1-3; D unresolved. The CDR3 is 13 residues long. Germline-derived CDR1 and CDR2 are MNHNS and SASEGT. V gave up 3 bases and J gave up 8 bases, with 11 bases separating them. In DNA, the CDR3 is TGTGCCAGCAGTGACACCGGTTCGGACACCATATATTTT. It encodes CASSDTGSDTIYF.

The chain links TRBV6-2 or TRBV6-3 to TRBJ2-3, with D hard to call. The CDR3 has 16 residues. Trimming removed 1 base at V and 2 bases at J, with 13 bases between. The germline V gene encodes CDR1 MNHEY and CDR2 SVGEGT. The CDR3 sequence is CASSYFWGSPTDTQYF. CDR3 nucleotides: TGTGCCAGCAGTTACTTCTGGGGTTCACCCACAGATACGCAGTATTTT.

V is TRBV10-3 and J is TRBJ1-1, with 8 positions matching TRBD1. CDR1 and CDR2 from the germline V gene are ENHRY and SYGVKD. V shed 0 bases, J shed 1 base, and the junction held 7 bases outside the gene matches. The CDR3 has 17 residues. This chain's CDR3 is CAISESLQGAANTEAFF. The CDR3 coding sequence is TGTGCCATCAGTGAGTCGTTGCAGGGGGCGGCGAACACTGAAGCTTTCTTT.

The chain combines TRBV5-5 with TRBJ1-5; D is perhaps TRBD1 (6 bases). In germline, CDR1 is SGHKS, CDR2 YYEKEE (reference sequence). Trimming took 5 bases from V and 3 from J, leaving 12 bases between them. The CDR3 runs to 14 residues. CDR3 region: CASSQDRYNQPQHF. CDR3 bases: TGTGCCAGCAGTCAGGACAGATACAATCAGCCCCAGCATTTT.

In its sample, this clonotype was seen many times. The genes are TRBV20-1 and TRBJ2-1; 7 nucleotides match TRBD1. Looked up from germline, CDR1 is DFQATT and CDR2 is SNEGSKA (reference sequence). The CDR3 extends over 11 amino acids. Unmatched junction bases numbered 4, after V lost 7 bases and J lost 7 bases. The CDR3 DNA sequence: TGCAGTGTCGTACAGGGGAATGAGCAGTTCTTC. Its translation: CSVVQGNEQFF.

V gene TRBV20-1 combines with J gene TRBJ2-7, with D unresolved. From germline, CDR1 is DFQATT and CDR2 SNEGSKA (reference sequence). Trimming took off 6 bases at V and 7 bases at J, with 16 bases between the two ends. CDR3 length: 12 amino acids. Here the CDR3 reads CSARPGLGEQYF. The CDR3 DNA follows: TGCAGTGCCCGGCCGGGTCTGGGGGAGCAGTACTTC.

The sample holds a few counts of this clonotype. The genes are TRBV7-9 and TRBJ2-1, with unresolved D. V dropped 2 bases and J dropped 0 bases, with 8 bases sitting between them. CDR1 and CDR2 from the germline V gene are SEHNR and FQNEAQ (reference sequence). CDR3 length equals 15 residues. The CDR3: CASSLQAFSYNEQFF. In DNA, the CDR3 is TGTGCCAGCAGCTTACAAGCATTCTCCTACAATGAGCAGTTCTTC.

This clonotype was seen only a few times. This rearrangement joins TRBV25-1 to TRBJ1-2; 8 positions match TRBD1. Germline CDR1 MGHDK, CDR2 SYGVNS. The CDR3 consists of 14 residues. With 4 bases clipped from V and 8 bases from J, the junction kept 9 bases outside the gene matches. The CDR3 coding sequence is TGTGCCAGCAGTGGGCCGGGACAGGCAGCGGGCTACACCTTC. It yields the protein CASSGPGQAAGYTF.

This chain joins TRBV12-3 or TRBV12-4 and TRBJ1-5; D is unclear. V shed 5 bases and J shed 6 bases, with 8 bases lying between them. The CDR3 runs to 12 residues. This CDR3 is CASSPAGQPQHF. CDR3 DNA sequence: TGTGCCAGCAGTCCGGCCGGTCAGCCCCAGCATTTT.

The CDR3 coding sequence is TGTGCCAGCAGAGATAACTCTGGAAACACCATATATTTT. Its translation is CASRDNSGNTIYF. The V and J genes are TRBV25-1 and TRBJ1-3; D gene ambiguous. Trimming left V 6 bases short and J 0 bases short, with 6 bases between. Germline V gene data show CDR1 as MGHDK and CDR2 as SYGVNS. CDR3 length: 13 amino acids.

This clonotype was counted many times. The V and J genes are TRBV5-1 and TRBJ2-5; 8 bases map to TRBD1. The CDR3 has 13 residues. The V gene end was trimmed by 0 bases and the J gene end by 5 bases; junction bases not matched to a gene: 0. From germline, CDR1 is SGHRS and CDR2 YFSETQ. CDR3 in amino acids: CASSLGQGETQYF. In DNA form, the CDR3 reads TGCGCCAGCAGCTTGGGACAGGGGGAGACCCAGTACTTC.

This clonotype was picked up a small number of times. The DNA for the CDR3 is TGTGCCAGCAGTTACTCGGCGGGGAGGACCTACGAGCAGTACTTC. It yields the protein CASSYSAGRTYEQYF. The chain joins TRBV6-5 to TRBJ2-7, with D perhaps TRBD2 (6 bases). This CDR3 has 15 residues. V gave up 0 bases and J gave up 2 bases, with 11 bases separating them. Germline CDR1 reads MNHEY; CDR2 reads SVGAGI.

This clonotype was detected a few times. This rearrangement joins TRBV6-1 to TRBJ1-2, with TRBD1 matching 7 bases. This CDR3 spans 16 amino acids. Trimming at V came to 6 bases and at J to 6 bases, leaving 16 bases not matched to a gene. The germline CDR1 and CDR2 sequences are MNHNS and SASEGT. CDR3 loop: CASRRRLGQFVDGYTF. CDR3 DNA: TGTGCCAGCAGGCGGAGGCTGGGACAGTTTGTGGATGGCTACACCTTC.